This TCR beta chain was obtained from a study of cytomegalovirus exposure and HLA in healthy donors (TCRdb year 2017). With respect to the entire study: According to a later analysis, one platform produced both the roughly 120 validation repertoires and the approximately 660 repertoires of the first cohort. The study combined high-throughput TCR immunosequencing, statistical association of individual TCRs with disease status, and machine learning to predict cytomegalovirus infection status. The aim of the study was to test whether cataloging public T cell receptors could identify signatures of past pathogen exposure. A separate validation cohort of about 110 different subjects was used in addition to the roughly 700-subject first cohort.

Here is what the overall study found, with its caveats: Most TCR sequences were observed very rarely across donors, whereas some public TCRs were present in many individuals. A later analysis had no HLA typing for the validation cohort, so co-occurrence there was scored across all 110 or so repertoires. The classifier was reported to diagnose cytomegalovirus status with high specificity and sensitivity in both the original and validation cohorts. In a later analysis, TCRs clustered in the first cohort were found to also tend to co-occur in the 120 or so validation repertoires, with 94% of cluster scores above 0. In vitro tests confirmed that a few of the cytomegalovirus-associated TCR beta chains recognize cytomegalovirus antigens. It was suggested by the authors that the approach could potentially be generalized to other disease states and immunological phenotypes. A total of roughly 160 TCR beta chains were listed by the study as associated with cytomegalovirus.

The donors belonged to the validation cohort of about 120 subjects, which was separate from the approximately 660-subject first cohort. Receptors were amplified or captured by the immunoSEQ multiplex PCR assay. The authors processed their data as follows. A statistical classification framework was built for diagnosing cytomegalovirus status from the catalog of TCR beta chain sequences. TCRdb obtained this table from immuneACCESS and retained in-frame rearrangements with V and J assigned. These tables miss some clones; where compared with another copy, unresolved V genes account for less than half of the shortfall, and the remainder is unexplained. The V and J calls and clone size are taken from that table; D and trimming were inferred from the DNA. The sample table records around 62,000 clones; 85% to 90% of these occur just once. Of the sample, approximately 1.5% is held by the ten largest clones.

On this clone: Its antigen is not yet known. A junction boundary mismatches the germline segment, possibly from a read error.

The cysteine opens and the phenylalanine closes a CDR3 of 15 amino acids. Here the CDR3 DNA is all that survives: 45 bases in frame from base 1. The germline V gene (reference sequence) gives CDR1 as SSHAT and CDR2 as FNYEAQ. The chain joins TRBV7-7 to TRBJ2-5; the D gene is possibly TRBD1, with 6 bases matching. Sequencing was performed on PBMCs. The TCR comes from a woman aged 18-29 years in good health and CMV-seronegative. Read as DNA, the sequence is TGTGCTAGCAGCTCGAGGACAGCTCTACAAGAGACCCAGTACTTC. Translation gives CASSSRTALQETQYF.